This TCR beta chain comes out of a study of vaccination and CD4 T cells after COVID-19. Background on the study: Samples were taken after vaccination, a median of about 73 days after dose two, with a range of 14 to 241.

The V gene's germline CDR1 is LGHNA and CDR2 YNFKEQ. Trimming pared 1 base from V and 1 base from J, leaving 10 bases between. This CDR3 has 15 amino acids. The Oncomine TCR Beta short-read assay was what sequenced the DNA obtained from cultured CD4+ T cells. The source of extracted genomic DNA was cultured CD4+ T cells. In TCRdb, the PCR reads were re-called with MiXCR into one record per CDR3 protein. This sample yields some 13,000 distinct CDR3 sequences, of which 35% to 55% are seen a single time; less than 25% belongs to the top ten. With regard to this clonotype: Its antigen is as yet unknown.

Stated treatment: approximately 9-day PBMC culture with coronavirus spike peptide pools or control peptides (ViraFEST assay). This TCR was sampled from a human donor who had recovered from COVID-19. V and J are TRBV4-2 and TRBJ1-2; D may be TRBD1 (5 bases). The specimen was CD4+ T cells from blood, cultured in vitro, collected before SARS-CoV-2 vaccination. This CDR3 reads CASSQGRDGNYGYTF. The DNA of the CDR3 is TGTGCCAGCAGCCAAGGGAGGGACGGTAACTATGGCTACACCTTC.